A selection of T cell receptor beta chains follows, all from one sample in a study of beta chain features in type 1 diabetes. Repertoires were generated with immunoSEQ multiplex PCR, while TCRdb's copy carries only in-frame clones and drops some. The table records roughly 400,000 clones, more than 11% of them present only once. The sequenced sample was naive CD4+ T cells from blood. These receptors all stem from a man aged 25 to 45 in good health. Both conserved end residues are part of each CDR3. D genes are given only for firm matches. A clone size is listed for some rows: how often the clone was seen (once, few, many), or a class if it is expanded.

TRBV7-6,.,TRBD1,TRBJ1-4,TGTGCCAGCAGCAAAAAACCGGGACAGGGTGGGGAAAAACTGTTTTTT,CASSKKPGQGGEKLFF
TRBV19,few,TRBD2,TRBJ2-1,TGTGCCAGTAGTCTCAAACTAGCGGGGATCTCCTACAATGAGCAGTTCTTC,CASSLKLAGISYNEQFF
TRBV5-4,few,TRBD2,TRBJ2-1,TGTGCCAGCAGCCAAAGGGTGGCGGGAGACGAGTTCTTC,CASSQRVAGDEFF
TRBV19,.,.,TRBJ1-6,TGTGCCAGTAGTATCAGGGGTTCTAATTCACCCCTCCACTTT,CASSIRGSNSPLHF
TRBV5-4,few,TRBD1,TRBJ1-1,TGTGCCAGCAGTACGGACAGGGCCAACACTGAAGCTTTCTTT,CASSTDRANTEAFF
TRBV4-1,.,.,TRBJ1-5,TGCGCCAGCAGCCAAGATTCTCCACGATCCCCGGACGATCAGCCCCAGCATTTT,CASSQDSPRSPDDQPQHF
TRBV9,.,TRBD1,TRBJ1-2,TGTGCCAGCAGCGTCGTCGGGACAGCTCTCTATGGCTACACCTTC,CASSVVGTALYGYTF
TRBV4-3,few,.,TRBJ1-2,TGCGCCAGCAGCCAAGATCAGGGGACGGGACTTGGCTACACCTTC,CASSQDQGTGLGYTF
TRBV30,.,.,TRBJ1-5,TGTGCCTGGAGTGGGGACCGAGGTCAGCCCCAGCATTTT,CAWSGDRGQPQHF
TRBV4-1,few,TRBD2,TRBJ2-3,TGCGCCAGCAGCCGTACTAGCGGGGGCCTCACAGATACGCAGTATTTT,CASSRTSGGLTDTQYF
TRBV25-1,.,TRBD2,TRBJ2-5,TGTGCCAGCAGTCGCGGGACTAGCGAACAAGAGACCCAGTACTTC,CASSRGTSEQETQYF
TRBV30,.,.,TRBJ2-3,TGTGCCTGGAGTAAGGGAGCAGATACGCAGTATTTT,CAWSKGADTQYF
TRBV5-6,.,TRBD1,TRBJ2-5,TGTGCCAGCACCGGGACAGGGACCCAAGAGACCCAGTACTTC,CASTGTGTQETQYF
TRBV9,few,.,TRBJ2-7,TGTGCCAGCAGTATCGGGGGCGAGCAGTACTTC,CASSIGGEQYF
TRBV28,.,.,TRBJ1-2,TGTGCCAGCAGCGAGAACCGTGGCTACACCTTC,CASSENRGYTF
TRBV7-9,.,.,TRBJ1-1,TGTGCCAGCAGCTTAGGGGGAGGAAACGGCGGCACTGAAGCTTTCTTT,CASSLGGGNGGTEAFF
TRBV30,.,.,TRBJ1-1,TGTGCCTGGGATCGAGCCTCACGCTTCGTTGCGGGCACTGAAGCTTTCTTT,CAWDRASRFVAGTEAFF
TRBV14,few,.,TRBJ2-7,TGTGCCAGCAGCCAATCGGACGAGCAGTACTTC,CASSQSDEQYF
TRBV7-9,few,.,TRBJ2-5,TGTGCCAGCAGCCCAGGGACTGGCGAGACCCAGTACTTC,CASSPGTGETQYF
TRBV20-1,.,.,TRBJ2-2,TGCAGTGCTGAGACGTCCGGGGAGCTGTTTTTT,CSAETSGELFF